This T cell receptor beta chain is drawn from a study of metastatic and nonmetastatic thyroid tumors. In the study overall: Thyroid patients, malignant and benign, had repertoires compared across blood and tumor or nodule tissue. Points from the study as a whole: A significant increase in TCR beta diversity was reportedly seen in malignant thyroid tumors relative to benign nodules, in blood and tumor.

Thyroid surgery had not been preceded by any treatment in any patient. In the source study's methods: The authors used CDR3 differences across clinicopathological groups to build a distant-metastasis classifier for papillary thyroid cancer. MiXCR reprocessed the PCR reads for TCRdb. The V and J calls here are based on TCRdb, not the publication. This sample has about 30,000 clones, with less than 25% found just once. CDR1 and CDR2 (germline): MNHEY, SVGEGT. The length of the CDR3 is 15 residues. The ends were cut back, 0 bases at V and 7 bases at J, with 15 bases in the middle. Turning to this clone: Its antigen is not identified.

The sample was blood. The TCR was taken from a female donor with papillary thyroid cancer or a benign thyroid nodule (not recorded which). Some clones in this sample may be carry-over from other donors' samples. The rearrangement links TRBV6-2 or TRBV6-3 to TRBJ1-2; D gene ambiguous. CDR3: CASSYSMVESLGYTF. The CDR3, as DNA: TGTGCCAGCAGTTACTCGATGGTGGAGTCCCTTGGCTACACCTTC.